The 12 T cell receptor beta chains below come from one sample, sequenced in a study of siplizumab effects on memory and regulatory T cells. The repertoire was sequenced with immunoSEQ multiplex PCR; TCRdb's copy has only in-frame clones and lacks some. The repertoire consists of about 100,000 clones, with about 91% occurring once and the leading ten covering about 2.6%. Sequenced material: CD4+ T cells sorted from blood. Every receptor here comes from a human donor in good health. Some clones in this sample may be carry-over from other donors' samples.

The chain joins TRBV9 to TRBJ2-7, with D perhaps matching TRBD2 (5 bases). Trimming pared 0 bases from V and 2 bases from J, leaving 9 bases between. CDR3 length equals 14 residues. Per the germline V gene, CDR1 is SGDLS and CDR2 is YYNGEE. CDR3: CASSVGPAAYEQYF. The CDR3 DNA sequence: TGTGCCAGCAGCGTAGGACCAGCGGCCTACGAGCAGTACTTC. Based on the CDR3 plus reference TRBV9 and TRBJ2-7, the full variable domain is DSGVTQTPKHLITATGQRVTLRCSPRSGDLSVYWYQQSLDQGLQFLIQYYNGEERAKGNILERFSAQQFPDLHSELNLSSLELGDSALYFCASSVGPAAYEQYFGPGTRLTVT.

The CDR3 DNA reads TGTGCCAGCACCCGCCTAGGGCCGGAGGCGGAAGAGCAGTACTTC. Translation: CASTRLGPEAEEQYF. This chain links TRBV2 with TRBJ2-7, with D possibly being TRBD2 (5 bases). Trimming shortened V by 7 bases and J by 7 bases, and 23 bases separated the two germline ends. This CDR3 comprises 15 residues. The germline CDR1 and CDR2 sequences are SNHLY and FYNNEI.

In the case of this clone: Other DNA sequences in the same sample also yield this CDR3. The rearrangement uses TRBV5-1 and TRBJ2-2, with D possibly TRBD2 on 6 matching bases. Per germline, CDR1 SGHRS and CDR2 YFSETQ. V was shortened by 0 bases and J by 0 bases, with 6 bases between the two germline ends. CDR3 size: 15 residues. CDR3 residues: CASSLGGANTGELFF. DNA of the CDR3: TGCGCCAGCAGCTTGGGCGGGGCGAACACCGGGGAGCTGTTTTTT.

The chain combines TRBV2 with TRBJ2-6; D unresolved. The V end lost 6 bases, the J end lost 0 bases, and 9 bases lay between the germline ends. The V gene's germline CDR1 is SNHLY and CDR2 FYNNEI. The length of the CDR3 is 15 residues. The CDR3 spells CASSRASSGANVLTF. CDR3 DNA: TGTGCCAGCAGCCGGGCTTCCTCTGGGGCCAACGTCCTGACTTTC.

The CDR3 sequence is CASCSGVRNEKLFF. CDR3 nucleotide sequence: TGTGCCAGCTGTTCAGGGGTCCGTAATGAAAAACTGTTTTTT. This chain connects TRBV5-6 to TRBJ1-4, with D perhaps TRBD1 (6 bases). The CDR3 length is 14 residues. The germline V and J ends were trimmed by 7 bases and 4 bases, with 14 bases remaining between them. Germline CDR1 is SGHDT and CDR2 is YYEEEE.

V is TRBV4-2 and J is TRBJ2-5, with 7 positions matching TRBD2. V was clipped by 4 bases and J by 3 bases; unmatched bases: 8. Germline CDR1 is LGHNA and CDR2 is YNFKEQ. The CDR3 extends over 15 amino acids. The CDR3 is CASSLGLVAEETQYF. The CDR3 nucleotides are TGTGCCAGCAGCCTCGGACTAGTGGCGGAAGAGACCCAGTACTTC.

The chain is built from TRBV27 and TRBJ2-3; 13 nucleotides match TRBD2. Trimming removed 8 bases from V and 8 bases from J; junction bases left unmatched: 10. In germline, CDR1 is MNHEY, CDR2 SMNVEV (reference sequence). The CDR3 is 15 residues long. The CDR3 DNA follows: TGTGCCAGCCGGGAACTAGCGGGAGGGCTGGGTACGCAGTATTTT. Protein product: CASRELAGGLGTQYF.

CDR3 nucleotides: TGTGCCAGCAGTTCACTAGGACTAGCGGGAGGTGGCACAGATACGCAGTATTTT. Its protein is CASSSLGLAGGGTDTQYF. The chain couples TRBV27 to TRBJ2-3; 14 nucleotides line up with TRBD2. The CDR3 spans 18 residues. Germline values: CDR1 MNHEY, CDR2 SMNVEV (reference sequence). V lost 4 bases and J lost 1; bases outside the gene matches: 7.

V gene TRBV30 combines with J gene TRBJ1-2; D not certain. The CDR3 is 13 amino acids. Germline CDR1 reads GTSNPN; CDR2 reads SVGIG (reference sequence). V was shortened by 2 bases and J by 1 base, with 8 bases between the two germline ends. The CDR3: CAWSKGFNYGYTF. CDR3 sequence (DNA): TGTGCCTGGAGTAAGGGTTTTAACTATGGCTACACCTTC.

The table lists this clone with a few counts. The chain is built from TRBV5-8 and TRBJ1-1; 7 bases align to TRBD1. Germline lookup yields CDR1 SGHTS and CDR2 YDEGEE. After removal of 5 bases from V and 6 bases from J, the junction contained 10 bases not matched to a gene. CDR3 size: 14 residues. The CDR3 DNA sequence: TGTGCCAGCAGACCAACAGGGGAGAGTGCTGAAGCTTTCTTT. It encodes CASRPTGESAEAFF.

The chain couples TRBV27 to TRBJ2-7; 7 bases agree with TRBD2. The CDR3 has 14 amino acids. Germline values: CDR1 MNHEY, CDR2 SMNVEV (reference sequence). J gave up 3 bases and V 3 bases, and 5 bases lay outside the gene matches. This chain's CDR3 is CASSFRGEGYEQYF. The DNA for the CDR3 is TGTGCCAGCAGTTTCCGAGGGGAGGGCTACGAGCAGTACTTC.

The chain couples TRBV2 to TRBJ2-7; D is perhaps TRBD1 (5 bases). Germline CDR1 reads SNHLY; CDR2 reads FYNNEI. V lost 1 base, J lost 3 bases, and 10 bases lay in between. The CDR3 is 14 residues long. The CDR3 protein is CASSEESDSYEQYF. CDR3 bases: TGTGCCAGCAGTGAAGAGTCTGACAGCTACGAGCAGTACTTC.